This TCR beta chain originates from a study of cytomegalovirus exposure and HLA in healthy donors. Study summary: Early on, a data release was issued that held tens of millions of unique TCRs from HLA-typed donors.

General study results and limits: Apart from CMV serostatus, no immune exposure information was available. What a later analysis showed was that several of the most significant clusters appeared linked to common viral pathogens. Later analysis identified a missense DCLRE1C variant that was linked to TCR beta V- and J-gene trimming.

Concerning this clone: Its antigen is as yet unknown.

Primers: 60 Vbeta forward and 13 Jbeta reverse. Some clones are missing from TCRdb's copy, which holds only in-frame ones; the method was immunoSEQ multiplex PCR. The data hold about 200,000 clones, with 86% observed a single time. Germline V CDR1 and CDR2: MDHEN, SYDVKM. V lost 10 bases, J lost 4 bases, and 16 bases lay in between. The CDR3 extends over 13 amino acids. The TCR sequence derives from a woman under 40 in good health and CMV-seronegative. The gene calls are TRBV28 and TRBJ1-1; tentative D call: TRBD1 (5 bases). Sequencing was done on a sample of PBMCs. CDR3: CATDSGSVTEAFF. As DNA, the CDR3 is TGTGCCACCGACAGTGGAAGTGTCACTGAAGCTTTCTTT.